This TCR beta chain was retrieved from a study of T cells after yellow fever vaccination. In its sample, this clonotype was seen many times. The CDR3 length is 15 residues. V lost 3 bases and J lost 7, with 18 bases in between. CDR1 LNHDA and CDR2 SQIVND come from the germline V gene (reference sequence). TCRdb re-called the 5' RACE reads with MiXCR, one entry per CDR3 protein. The sample has 30,000 to 40,000 distinct CDR3 sequences, more than 6.5% seen once. Overall study findings and caveats: Peaking on day 5 versus 15, the secondary response was faster but weaker. Researchers cautioned that FACS-sorted repertoires could harbor abundant clonotypes contaminating from the bulk population.

The chain links TRBV19 to TRBJ1-2, with a weak D call TRBD1 (5 bases). Sequencing used PBMCs, either bulk or a sorted T-cell subset (CD4+, CD8+, memory, or dextramer-sorted; not recorded which), obtained on the day of the first yellow fever vaccination. The source is a man between 18 and 35 years old who received the YFV17D yellow fever vaccine. The CDR3 reads CASSIQGGRARGYTF. In nucleotides, the CDR3 is TGTGCCAGTAGTATCCAGGGAGGACGAGCTCGTGGCTACACCTTC.